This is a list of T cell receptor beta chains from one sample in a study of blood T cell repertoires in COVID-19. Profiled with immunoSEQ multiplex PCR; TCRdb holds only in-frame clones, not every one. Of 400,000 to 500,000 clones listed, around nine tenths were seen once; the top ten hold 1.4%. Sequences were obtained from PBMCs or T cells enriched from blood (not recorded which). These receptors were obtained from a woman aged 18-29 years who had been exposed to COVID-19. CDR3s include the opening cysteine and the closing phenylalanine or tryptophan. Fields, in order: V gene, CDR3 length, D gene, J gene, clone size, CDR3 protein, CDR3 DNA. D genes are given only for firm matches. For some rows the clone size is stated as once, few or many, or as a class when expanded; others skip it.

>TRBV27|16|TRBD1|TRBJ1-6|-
CASSSTGGSWNSPLHF
TGTGCCAGCAGTTCAACAGGGGGCTCTTGGAATTCACCCCTCCACTTT
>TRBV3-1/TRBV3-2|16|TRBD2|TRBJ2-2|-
CASSQPSGSYTGELFF
TGTGCCAGCAGCCAACCTAGCGGGAGTTACACCGGGGAGCTGTTTTTT
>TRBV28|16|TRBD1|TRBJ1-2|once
CASSPLQGARGYGYTF
TGTGCCAGCAGTCCGCTCCAGGGGGCGCGGGGCTATGGCTACACCTTC
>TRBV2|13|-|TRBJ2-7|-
CASSERYRDEQYF
TGTGCCAGCAGTGAAAGGTACAGGGACGAGCAGTACTTC
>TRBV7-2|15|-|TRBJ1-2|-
CASSAGRGQNYGYTF
TGTGCCAGCAGCGCGGGAAGGGGCCAGAACTATGGCTACACCTTC
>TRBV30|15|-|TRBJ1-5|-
CAWTQDGAPGQPQHF
TGTGCCTGGACCCAGGATGGGGCACCAGGTCAGCCCCAGCATTTT
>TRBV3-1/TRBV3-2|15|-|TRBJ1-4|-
CASSLSRGFREKLFF
TGTGCCAGCAGCCTCTCCAGGGGTTTTAGAGAAAAACTGTTTTTT
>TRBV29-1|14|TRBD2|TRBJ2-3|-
CSVVGGRFTDTQYF
TGCAGCGTTGTCGGCGGGAGGTTCACAGATACGCAGTATTTT
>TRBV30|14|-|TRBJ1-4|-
CAWSVGATNEKLFF
TGTGCCTGGAGTGTAGGGGCAACTAATGAAAAACTGTTTTTT
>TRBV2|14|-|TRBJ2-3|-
CASTDGVVTDTQYF
TGTGCCAGCACCGACGGGGTGGTCACAGATACGCAGTATTTT
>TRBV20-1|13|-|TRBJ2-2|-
CSASGRNTGELFF
TGCAGTGCTAGTGGCAGAAACACCGGGGAGCTGTTTTTT
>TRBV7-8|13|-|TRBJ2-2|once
CASSSSRTGELFF
TGTGCCAGCAGCAGCTCCCGCACCGGGGAGCTGTTTTTT
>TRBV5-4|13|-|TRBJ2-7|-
CASSLPQGYEQYF
TGTGCCAGCAGCTTGCCCCAGGGTTACGAGCAGTACTTC
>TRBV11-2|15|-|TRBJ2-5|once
CASSSRDSPQETQYF
TGTGCCAGCAGCTCGCGGGACAGTCCGCAAGAGACCCAGTACTTC
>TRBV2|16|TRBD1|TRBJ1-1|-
CASSVVRTGGDTEAFF
TGTGCCAGCAGCGTAGTTCGGACAGGGGGGGACACTGAAGCTTTCTTT
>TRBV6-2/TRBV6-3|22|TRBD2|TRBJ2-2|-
CASSPGFGEVILAGVNTGELFF
TGTGCCAGCAGCCCCGGCTTCGGAGAAGTGATACTAGCGGGAGTTAACACCGGGGAGCTGTTTTTT
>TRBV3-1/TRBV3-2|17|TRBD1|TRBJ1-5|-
CASSQESGQGGNQPQHF
TGTGCCAGCAGCCAAGAGTCGGGACAGGGAGGCAATCAGCCCCAGCATTTT